This is a list of T cell receptor beta chains from one sample in a study of CD8 T cells in ankylosing spondylitis. One entry per CDR3 protein results from TCRdb running MiXCR on the 5' RACE reads. The data contain roughly 370,000 distinct CDR3 sequences, about a fifth of them singletons. Sample: blood, either unsorted or a sorted T cell fraction (not recorded which). These receptors all stem from a male donor with ankylosing spondylitis. CDR3s include the opening cysteine and the closing phenylalanine or tryptophan. A D gene is named only where the DNA matches it firmly. A clone size is listed for some rows: how often the clone was seen (once, few, many), or a class if it is expanded.

CDR3nt | CDR3aa | d_gene | j_gene | abundance | v_gene
TGTGCCGGGACCGGGACAGAATACACCGGGGAGCTGTTTTTT | CAGTGTEYTGELFF | TRBD1 | TRBJ2-2 | few | TRBV2
TGCGCCAGCAGCCAAGAAAGCGGGACTCAGCAGTTCTTC | CASSQESGTQQFF | TRBD2 | TRBJ2-1 | NA | TRBV4-3
TGCAGCGTGGTGACCAGCACAGATACGCAGTATTTT | CSVVTSTDTQYF | NA | TRBJ2-3 | NA | TRBV29-1
TGTGCCAGCAGCTTAACCCGAGGACAGTTATACGAGCAGTACTTC | CASSLTRGQLYEQYF | NA | TRBJ2-7 | NA | TRBV7-2
TGCGCCAGCAGCCAAGAGGCCGCCAGGGGGTCATATGAGCAGTTCTTC | CASSQEAARGSYEQFF | TRBD1 | TRBJ2-1 | NA | TRBV4-1
TGCAGTGCTTTAACCGGACAGGGATCCCTTAATCAGCCCCAGCATTTT | CSALTGQGSLNQPQHF | TRBD1 | TRBJ1-5 | NA | TRBV20-1
TGCGCCAGCAGCTTGGGCAATGGCTACACCTTC | CASSLGNGYTF | NA | TRBJ1-2 | few | TRBV5-1
TGTGCCAGCTCACTCGACCGGGACAGCGAGAACACCTTC | CASSLDRDSENTF | TRBD1 | TRBJ1-2 | NA | TRBV18
TGTGCCAGCAGCCCAGAGGCGGGAAGCTCCTACAATGAGCAGTTCTTC | CASSPEAGSSYNEQFF | NA | TRBJ2-1 | few | TRBV7-8
TGTGCCACCAGCAGGGGTAGGGGGCCTGGGGCCAACGTCCTGACTTTC | CATSRGRGPGANVLTF | TRBD1 | TRBJ2-6 | NA | TRBV15
TGTGCCAGCAGTTACCAACAGGAAGACTCCTACGAGCAGTACTTC | CASSYQQEDSYEQYF | NA | TRBJ2-7 | NA | TRBV6-5
TGTGCCAGCAGTGAACGGGCAGGGGGGTCAGATACGCAGTATTTT | CASSERAGGSDTQYF | NA | TRBJ2-3 | NA | TRBV2
TGTGCCAGCAGTTTATGGTACGGGAGGAGCTCCTACGAGCAGTACTTC | CASSLWYGRSSYEQYF | TRBD2 | TRBJ2-7 | few | TRBV28
TGCAGTGCTAGTCGGGGACAGGCCACAGATACGCAGTATTTT | CSASRGQATDTQYF | TRBD1 | TRBJ2-3 | NA | TRBV20-1
TGTGCCAGCCAAGAGGCGGGGCTGAACACCGGGGAGCTGTTTTTT | CASQEAGLNTGELFF | NA | TRBJ2-2 | many | TRBV11-2
TGCGCCAGCAGCTTGGGAGTTGGTACCGGGGAGCTGTTTTTT | CASSLGVGTGELFF | NA | TRBJ2-2 | many | TRBV5-1
TGCGCCAGCAGCTTGGAAGGGGGCCAGCCCCAGCATTTT | CASSLEGGQPQHF | TRBD1 | TRBJ1-5 | few | TRBV5-1
TGTGCCAGCAGTTGGCCGGAGAACTATGGCTACACCTTC | CASSWPENYGYTF | NA | TRBJ1-2 | NA | TRBV28
TGTGCCAGCAGTGAAGTTAGGCCCGACTATGGCTACACCTTC | CASSEVRPDYGYTF | NA | TRBJ1-2 | NA | TRBV2
TGTGCCAGCAGTGGGGGACGACACAATGAGCAGTTCTTC | CASSGGRHNEQFF | NA | TRBJ2-1 | few | TRBV25-1
TGTGCCAGCAGTGTAACGGGGTTTGGAGATACGCAGTATTTT | CASSVTGFGDTQYF | NA | TRBJ2-3 | many | TRBV14
TGTGCCAGCAGTAGGGCCGGGAACTATGGCTACACCTTC | CASSRAGNYGYTF | NA | TRBJ1-2 | NA | TRBV6-2/TRBV6-3
TGCAGCGTTACCCCGGGTGTGGGGACAGATACGCAGTATTTT | CSVTPGVGTDTQYF | NA | TRBJ2-3 | many | TRBV29-1
TGTGCCACCAGTGACCAAGGCCTAGGGGAAGAGACCCAGTACTTC | CATSDQGLGEETQYF | NA | TRBJ2-5 | few | TRBV24-1
TGTGCCATCAGTCGGGACGCCTCCTACGAGCAGTACTTC | CAISRDASYEQYF | NA | TRBJ2-7 | many | TRBV10-3
TGTGCCAGCACAGGGGTCGCTGGCTCCTACAATGAGCAGTTCTTC | CASTGVAGSYNEQFF | NA | TRBJ2-1 | few | TRBV6-1
TGCGCCAGCAGCGCAGACGGGTATTCGGATACGCAGTATTTT | CASSADGYSDTQYF | NA | TRBJ2-3 | NA | TRBV5-1
TGTGCCAGCAGCTTAGTCGTTCGTTCTAACTTATACAATGAGCAGTTCTTC | CASSLVVRSNLYNEQFF | NA | TRBJ2-1 | NA | TRBV7-2
TGTGCCACCAGTGATGGCGGAGGGGTTAATGAGCAGTTCTTC | CATSDGGGVNEQFF | NA | TRBJ2-1 | NA | TRBV24-1
TGTGCCATCAGTGCTCTTTGGGGTAGCGGGAGCTCGGGCAATGAGCAGTTCTTC | CAISALWGSGSSGNEQFF | TRBD2 | TRBJ2-1 | NA | TRBV10-3
TGTGCCAGCAGCGTAGGGGCTAGCGGGAGGTTTGAGCAGTTCTTC | CASSVGASGRFEQFF | TRBD2 | TRBJ2-1 | NA | TRBV9
TGCAGTGCTTTTGGAGGGTTGAGAGAGGCAGATACGCAGTATTTT | CSAFGGLREADTQYF | NA | TRBJ2-3 | NA | TRBV20-1
TGTGCCAGCAGCCAAAGTCAGGGCAGAGTCGAGAACACTGAAGCTTTCTTT | CASSQSQGRVENTEAFF | NA | TRBJ1-1 | NA | TRBV3-1
TGCGCCAGCAGCCTTTCAAGCGGGCTCCTTCAAGAGACCCAGTACTTC | CASSLSSGLLQETQYF | NA | TRBJ2-5 | NA | TRBV5-1
TGTGCCAGCAGGCGGGACCACACCGGGGAGCTGTTTTTT | CASRRDHTGELFF | NA | TRBJ2-2 | few | TRBV2
TGTGCCACCAGCAGAGAACGGGACCCTCAGGGGGAGACCCAGTACTTC | CATSRERDPQGETQYF | NA | TRBJ2-5 | NA | TRBV15
TGTGCCAGCAGCCAAGGCTGGACGGCGAACACCGGGGAGCTGTTTTTT | CASSQGWTANTGELFF | NA | TRBJ2-2 | few | TRBV3-1
TGTGCCAGCGCACTTCGGGACTATAGGTTGGGTGAGCAGTTCTTC | CASALRDYRLGEQFF | TRBD2 | TRBJ2-1 | NA | TRBV2
TGTGCCATCAGTGCTTATGAGGACGCGAACACCGGGGAGCTGTTTTTT | CAISAYEDANTGELFF | NA | TRBJ2-2 | many | TRBV10-3